The 5 T cell receptor beta chains below come from one sample, sequenced in a study of MAIT cells during Salmonella Paratyphi A infection. General observations from the study: Infection appeared not to change oligoclonal MAIT cell TRBV usage, which favoured TRBV20 and TRBV6.

TCRdb independently ran MiXCR on the 5' RACE reads; one entry per CDR3 protein. The sample holds 450 to 700 distinct CDR3 sequences, around a quarter seen once. The antigens of these receptors remain unknown. Time point given: after infection, following antibiotic treatment. The MAIT cell gate was Valpha7.2+ CD161+ T cells, sorted by flow cytometry. The material sequenced was MAIT cells from blood, taken at the last sampling point of the challenge study. The receptors stem from a person between 18 and 70 years old who was deliberately infected with Salmonella Paratyphi A in a paratyphoid fever challenge study.

The genes are TRBV25-1 and TRBJ1-1; weak D call: TRBD1 (6 bases). V was shortened by 4 bases and J by 0 bases, with 12 bases between the two germline ends. CDR1 is MGHDK, CDR2 SYGVNS, per germline. The CDR3 consists of 15 residues. CDR3 sequence: CASSGRRGMNTEAFF. The CDR3 DNA reads TGTGCCAGCAGTGGCAGGAGGGGGATGAACACTGAAGCTTTCTTT.

This clonotype came up once. The CDR3 carries no conserved terminal phenylalanine or tryptophan, so it likely arises from a read error. The DNA is left out, because the CDR3 cannot be placed on it with certainty; the CDR3 is given as TCRdb lists it. The rearrangement joins TRBV6-4 to TRBJ2-2; TRBD1 is the table's D call and was not checked against the DNA. CDR1 and CDR2 from the germline V gene are MRHNA and SNTAGT. The CDR3 sequence runs 15 residues, both termini included. The CDR3 protein is CASRPGQGDTGELCG.

The chain joins TRBV7-8 to TRBJ1-1, with 11 bases lining up with TRBD1. J lost 10 bases, V lost 2 bases, and 6 bases had no gene match. This CDR3 contains 14 residues. CDR1 is SGHVS, CDR2 FQNEAQ, per germline. The CDR3 loop is CASSLNADRGRAFF. The CDR3 region has the DNA TGTGCCAGCAGCTTAAATGCGGACAGGGGGCGAGCTTTCTTT.

Only a few counts were recorded for this clonotype. The chain links TRBV7-9 to TRBJ2-7; D possibly uses TRBD1 or TRBD2 (5 bases each). This CDR3 spans 14 amino acids. From germline, CDR1 is SEHNR and CDR2 FQNEAQ (reference sequence). V dropped 5 bases and J dropped 8 bases, with 19 bases sitting between them. CDR3 bases: TGTGCCAGCAGCCAAGGGGCGCAGGGAGTCAAGCAGTACTTC. It is translated as CASSQGAQGVKQYF.

The rearrangement joins TRBV6-4 to TRBJ2-3, with TRBD2 matching over 8 bases. Germline CDR1 and CDR2: MRHNA and SNTAGT. The CDR3 is 14 amino acids. The junction had 4 bases not matched to a gene; V was cut back by 2 bases and J by 6 bases. This chain's CDR3 is CASSDLAGGDTQYF. DNA for the CDR3: TGTGCCAGCAGTGACCTCGCGGGGGGTGATACGCAGTATTTT.